The source of this T cell receptor beta chain is a study of blood T cells in healthy people across ages. The study isolated at least 6.5 million PBMCs from each sample. Per sample, extraction of total RNA gave at least 6 micrograms in every case. Sample-barcoded 5' priming and a J-beta primer mix drove a second PCR of roughly 7 to 11 cycles. Template switching added a 12-random-nucleotide identifier to every cDNA molecule. TCRdb reprocessed the 5' RACE reads via MiXCR and lists one record per CDR3 protein. The sample records around 820,000 distinct CDR3 sequences, 25% being singletons. The CDR3 sequence is 17 residues long. Germline V lookup: CDR1 PRHDT, CDR2 FYEKMQ (reference sequence). Trimming cost V 3 bases and J 1 base; bases outside gene matches: 6. The sample was also reused in another study, on T cells of mothers and their children. This second report adds: Mothers and children who were related shared slightly more overlap than unrelated pairs, but not significantly more.

J is TRBJ2-1 and V is TRBV13, with TRBD2 matching 10 bases. This TCR came from a boy younger than 18 in good health. The sequencing input was blood. This CDR3 reads CASSLLERGGSYNEQFF. The CDR3 nucleotides read TGTGCCAGCAGCTTGTTAGAGCGGGGGGGGTCCTACAATGAGCAGTTCTTC.